What follows is one TCR beta chain and its context. This entry comes from a study of CD8+ T cells in alopecia areata. Background on the study: Treated patients were given 5 to 10 mg oral tofacitinib twice daily. After 6 to 18 months of tofacitinib, follow-up continued 6 months off drug.

Alopecia areata patients had lesional scalp punch biopsies and peripheral blood taken from them. Deletions cut 4 bases from V and 0 bases from J, with 8 bases between. Germline loops: CDR1 GTSNPN, CDR2 SVGIG (reference sequence). The length of the CDR3 is 13 residues. Following RNA extraction, reverse transcription yielded cDNA that acted as the sequencing template. The table came from immunoSEQ multiplex PCR; TCRdb's copy has only in-frame clones and leaves some out. In the table there are 130,000 to 150,000 clones, around 49% of which are singletons. This clonotype originated in a human donor with alopecia areata. The genes are TRBV30 and TRBJ2-3; D is unclear. This sample comprised CD4+ T cells sorted from blood, obtained at week 0. In DNA form, the CDR3 reads TGTGCCTGGACAGTGGGGAGCACAGATACGCAGTATTTT. Encoded protein: CAWTVGSTDTQYF.